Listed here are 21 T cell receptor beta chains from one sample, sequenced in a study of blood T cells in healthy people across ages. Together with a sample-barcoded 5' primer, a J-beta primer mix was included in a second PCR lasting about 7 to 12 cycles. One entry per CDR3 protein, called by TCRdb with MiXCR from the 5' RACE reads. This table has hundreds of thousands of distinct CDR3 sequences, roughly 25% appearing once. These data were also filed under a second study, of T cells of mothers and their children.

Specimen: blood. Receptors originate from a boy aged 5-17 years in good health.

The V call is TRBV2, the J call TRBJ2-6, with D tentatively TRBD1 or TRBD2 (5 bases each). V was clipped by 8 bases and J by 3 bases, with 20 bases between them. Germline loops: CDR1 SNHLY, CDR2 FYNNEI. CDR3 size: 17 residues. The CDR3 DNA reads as TGTGCCAGCGTTTCTGGGGACCTCCGTTTTGGGGCCAACGTCCTGACTTTC. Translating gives CASVSGDLRFGANVLTF.

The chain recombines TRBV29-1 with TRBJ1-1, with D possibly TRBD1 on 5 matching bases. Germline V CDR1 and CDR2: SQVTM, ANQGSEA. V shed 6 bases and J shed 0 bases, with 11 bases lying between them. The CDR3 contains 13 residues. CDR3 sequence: CSVVGDVNTEAFF. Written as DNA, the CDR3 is TGCAGCGTCGTCGGGGACGTGAACACTGAAGCTTTCTTT.

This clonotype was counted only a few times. The CDR3 protein is CASSRTSGGQNIQYF. CDR3 in DNA: TGTGCCAGCAGCCGGACTAGCGGGGGCCAAAACATTCAGTACTTC. V and J are TRBV7-2 and TRBJ2-4; TRBD2 agrees at 13 bases. Per germline, CDR1 SGHTA and CDR2 FQGNSA. The CDR3 extends over 15 amino acids. The trim removed 5 bases at V and 5 bases at J, leaving 3 bases unmatched.

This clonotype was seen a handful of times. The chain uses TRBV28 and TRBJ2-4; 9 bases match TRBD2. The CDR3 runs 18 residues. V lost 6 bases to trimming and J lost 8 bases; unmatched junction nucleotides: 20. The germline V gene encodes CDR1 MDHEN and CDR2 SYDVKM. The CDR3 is CASSPITSSGTVEDIQYF. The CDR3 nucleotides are TGTGCCAGCAGCCCCATCACATCTAGCGGGACAGTAGAGGACATTCAGTACTTC.

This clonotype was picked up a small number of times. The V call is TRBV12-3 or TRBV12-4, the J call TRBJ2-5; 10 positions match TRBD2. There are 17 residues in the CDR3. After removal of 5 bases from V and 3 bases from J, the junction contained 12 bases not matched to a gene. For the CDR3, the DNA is TGTGCCAGCAGTCCCCTCGGAAGACTAGCGGGCGAAGAGACCCAGTACTTC. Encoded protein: CASSPLGRLAGEETQYF.

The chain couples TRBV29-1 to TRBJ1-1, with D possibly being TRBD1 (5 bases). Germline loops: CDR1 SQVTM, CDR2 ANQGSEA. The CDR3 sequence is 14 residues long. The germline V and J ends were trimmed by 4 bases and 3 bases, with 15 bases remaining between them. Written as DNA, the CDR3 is TGCAGCGTTGGGGACGGGCCGATGGACACTGAAGCTTTCTTT. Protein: CSVGDGPMDTEAFF.

The chain's CDR3 is CASSLNPGQRNQPQHF. CDR3 bases: TGTGCCAGCAGTCTAAACCCGGGACAGCGAAATCAGCCCCAGCATTTT. V is TRBV7-8 and J is TRBJ1-5, with TRBD1 matching 7 bases. J gave up 4 bases and V 6 bases, and 12 bases lay outside the gene matches. The V gene's germline CDR1 is SGHVS and CDR2 FQNEAQ. The CDR3 length is 16 residues.

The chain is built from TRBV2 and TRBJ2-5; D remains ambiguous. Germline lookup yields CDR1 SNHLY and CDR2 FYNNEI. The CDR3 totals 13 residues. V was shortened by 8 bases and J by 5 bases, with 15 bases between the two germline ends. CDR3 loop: CASCRNQAETQYF. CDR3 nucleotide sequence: TGTGCCAGCTGCAGGAACCAGGCGGAGACCCAGTACTTC.

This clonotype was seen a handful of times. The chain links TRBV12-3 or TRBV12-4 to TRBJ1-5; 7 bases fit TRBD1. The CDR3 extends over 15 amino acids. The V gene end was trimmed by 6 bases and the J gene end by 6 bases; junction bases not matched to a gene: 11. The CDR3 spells CASSQGQPGSQPQHF. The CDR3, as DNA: TGTGCCAGCAGCCAGGGACAGCCTGGGAGTCAGCCCCAGCATTTT.

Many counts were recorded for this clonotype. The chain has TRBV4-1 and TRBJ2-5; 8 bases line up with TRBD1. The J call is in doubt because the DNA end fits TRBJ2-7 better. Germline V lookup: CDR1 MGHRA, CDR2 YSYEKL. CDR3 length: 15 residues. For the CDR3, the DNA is TGCGCCAGCAGCCCACGACAGGGGCAAATCTACGAGCAGTACTTC. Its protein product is CASSPRQGQIYEQYF.

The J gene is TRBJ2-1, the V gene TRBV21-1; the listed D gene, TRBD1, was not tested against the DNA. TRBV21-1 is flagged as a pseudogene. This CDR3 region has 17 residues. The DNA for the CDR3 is TGTGCCAGCAGCAACCGGGGGGCGGGCCTGTCCTACAATGAGCAGTTCTTC. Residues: CASSNRGAGLSYNEQFF.

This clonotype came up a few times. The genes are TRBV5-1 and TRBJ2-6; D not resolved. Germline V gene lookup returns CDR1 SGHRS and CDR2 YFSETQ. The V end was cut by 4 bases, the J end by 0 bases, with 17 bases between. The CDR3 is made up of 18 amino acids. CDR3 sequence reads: CASSPHDGPFSGANVLTF. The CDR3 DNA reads TGCGCCAGCAGCCCCCACGACGGCCCCTTCTCTGGGGCCAACGTCCTGACTTTC.

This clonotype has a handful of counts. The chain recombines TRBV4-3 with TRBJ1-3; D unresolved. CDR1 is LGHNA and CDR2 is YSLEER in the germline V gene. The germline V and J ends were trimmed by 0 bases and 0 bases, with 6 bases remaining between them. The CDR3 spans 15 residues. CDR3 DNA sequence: TGCGCCAGCAGCCAAGATCTCGTCTCTGGAAACACCATATATTTT. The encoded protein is CASSQDLVSGNTIYF.

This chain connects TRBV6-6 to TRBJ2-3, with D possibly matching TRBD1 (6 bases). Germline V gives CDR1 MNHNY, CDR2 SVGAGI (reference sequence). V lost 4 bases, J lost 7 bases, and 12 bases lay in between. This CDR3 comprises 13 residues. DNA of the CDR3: TGTGCCAGCAGTTCCGCAGGGGCAAATACGCAGTATTTT. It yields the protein CASSSAGANTQYF.

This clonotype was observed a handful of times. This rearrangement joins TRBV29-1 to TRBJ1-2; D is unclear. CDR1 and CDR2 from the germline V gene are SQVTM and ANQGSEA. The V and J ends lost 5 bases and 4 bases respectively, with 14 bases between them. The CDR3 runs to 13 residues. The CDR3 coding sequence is TGCAGCGTTAGCGAAGACGGATTCTATGGCTACACCTTC. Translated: CSVSEDGFYGYTF. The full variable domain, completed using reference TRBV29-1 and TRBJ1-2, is SAVISQKPSRDICQRGTSLTIQCQVDSQVTMMFWYRQQPGQSLTLIATANQGSEATYESGFVIDKFPISRPNLTFSTLTVSNMSPEDSSIYLCSVSEDGFYGYTFGSGTRLTVV.

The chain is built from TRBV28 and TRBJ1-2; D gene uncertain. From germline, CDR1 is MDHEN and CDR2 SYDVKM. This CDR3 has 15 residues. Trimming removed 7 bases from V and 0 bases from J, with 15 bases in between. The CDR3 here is CASIYRQATNYGYTF. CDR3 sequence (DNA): TGTGCCAGCATATATAGGCAGGCCACTAACTATGGCTACACCTTC.

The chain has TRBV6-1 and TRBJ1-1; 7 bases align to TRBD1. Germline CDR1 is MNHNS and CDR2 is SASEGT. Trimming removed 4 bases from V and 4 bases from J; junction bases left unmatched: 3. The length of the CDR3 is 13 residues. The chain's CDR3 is CASSARGSTEAFF. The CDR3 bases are TGTGCCAGCAGTGCCAGGGGGAGCACTGAAGCTTTCTTT.

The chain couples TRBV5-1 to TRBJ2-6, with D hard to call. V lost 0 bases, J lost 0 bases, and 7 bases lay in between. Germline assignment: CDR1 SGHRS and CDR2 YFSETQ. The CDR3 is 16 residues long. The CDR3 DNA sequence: TGCGCCAGCAGCTTGGGGCTTGACTCTGGGGCCAACGTCCTGACTTTC. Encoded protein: CASSLGLDSGANVLTF. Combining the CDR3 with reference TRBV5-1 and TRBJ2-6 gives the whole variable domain KAGVTQTPRYLIKTRGQQVTLSCSPISGHRSVSWYQQTPGQGLQFLFEYFSETQRNKGNFPGRFSGRQFSNSRSEMNVSTLELGDSALYLCASSLGLDSGANVLTFGAGSRLTVL.

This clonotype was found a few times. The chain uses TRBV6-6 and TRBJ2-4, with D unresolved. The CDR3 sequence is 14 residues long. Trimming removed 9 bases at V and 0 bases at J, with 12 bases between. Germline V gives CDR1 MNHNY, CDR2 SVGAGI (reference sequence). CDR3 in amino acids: CARLPNLAKNIQYF. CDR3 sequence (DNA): TGTGCCAGGTTACCGAACCTAGCCAAAAACATTCAGTACTTC.

The CDR3, as DNA: TGTGCCAGCAGTGAAGCGGCCTACACACCCTACAATGAGCAGTTCTTC. This codes for CASSEAAYTPYNEQFF. The rearrangement uses TRBV6-1 and TRBJ2-1; no clear D gene. CDR3 length: 16 amino acids. Germline V lookup: CDR1 MNHNS, CDR2 SASEGT. V gave up 0 bases and J gave up 2 bases, with 11 bases separating them.

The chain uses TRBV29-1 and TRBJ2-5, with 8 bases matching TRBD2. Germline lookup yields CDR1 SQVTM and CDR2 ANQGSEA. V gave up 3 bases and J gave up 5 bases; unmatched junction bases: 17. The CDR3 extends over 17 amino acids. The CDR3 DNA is TGCAGCGTTGATAGGTCTCGAGGCGGGAGGCCCGGGGAGACCCAGTACTTC. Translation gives CSVDRSRGGRPGETQYF.